The TCR beta chain under discussion was sequenced for a study of blood T cell repertoires in COVID-19 (TCRdb year 2020). Study-wide context: Samples from collaborators originated in the United States, Italy and Spain and spanned both the acute and convalescent phases of COVID-19. The sample metadata nearly always contained a de-identified subject ID, COVID-19 status, age in years and sex. The repertoires were released in a freely available public database intended as a resource for research on the immune response to SARS-CoV-2. HLA class I and class II types, where available, came from metadata supplied by the sample provider rather than from assay-based typing. The prospective study material was composed of cDNA or gDNA derived from T cells, B-cell-depleted T cells, or PBMCs. The samples were drawn from the first 160 participants of the ongoing ImmuneRACE study and from some 1,300 subjects provided by 6 global collaborators. The dataset comprised deeply sampled blood TCRbeta repertoires from subjects exposed to, actively infected with, or recovered from COVID-19. The paper's findings and limits, for the study overall: The amount of clinical and demographic metadata varied by source and participant and was provided uncurated.

Participants in the prospective study were enrolled through a virtual design, were aged roughly 18 to 100 years, and lived in approximately 25 United States geographic areas. To assign participants to cohorts, the prospective study relied on clinical history that participants themselves reported in a screening survey and a study questionnaire. Mobile phlebotomists in the prospective study collected whole blood, serum and a nasopharyngeal or oropharyngeal swab from every participant. Prospective study participants could optionally give additional blood draws and questionnaires over an approximately 2-month period. Before DNA extraction, prospective study blood samples were shipped either frozen or at room temperature. The immunoSEQ Assay, a bias-controlled multiplex PCR, was used to amplify TCRbeta CDR3 regions from genomic DNA. Concerning the study's data processing: The number of nucleated cells in each sample was estimated by amplification of reference gene primers within the assay. Sequence reads were collapsed and filtered to measure the absolute abundance of every unique TCRbeta CDR3 rearrangement. For each sample, productive Simpson clonality was calculated as the square root of Simpson's diversity index across productive rearrangements. In TCRdb, the immuneACCESS table is reduced to in-frame sequences with V and J assigned. These tables do not hold every clone; where another copy was compared, an unresolved V gene accounts for under half, and the others remain unexplained. V, J and clone size are those of that table, while D and trimming were read from the DNA. In this sample the table shows about 200,000 clones, about 86% of which occur a single time. The ten biggest clones cover 3.5% to 4% of the sample.

This clone showed up just once. The antigen this receptor binds is unknown. No base qualities exist here, and no much larger clone lies one base off it. The receptor's source is a woman aged 35 to 49 with acute COVID-19. The specimen sequenced was PBMCs or T cells enriched from blood (not recorded which).

The CDR3: CASSILGSETQYF. The sequenced DNA is TGTGCCAGTAGTATCTTGGGCTCCGAGACCCAGTACTTC. Rearrangement joined TRBV19 to TRBJ2-5, with the D gene call left open. The CDR3 numbers 13 residues from cysteine through phenylalanine. Of all the DNA, just the CDR3 is kept, 39 bases in frame from base 1. The germline V gene (reference sequence) specifies LNHDA as CDR1 and SQIVND as CDR2. V and J lose 3 bases and 5 bases, and a span of 10 bases separates them.